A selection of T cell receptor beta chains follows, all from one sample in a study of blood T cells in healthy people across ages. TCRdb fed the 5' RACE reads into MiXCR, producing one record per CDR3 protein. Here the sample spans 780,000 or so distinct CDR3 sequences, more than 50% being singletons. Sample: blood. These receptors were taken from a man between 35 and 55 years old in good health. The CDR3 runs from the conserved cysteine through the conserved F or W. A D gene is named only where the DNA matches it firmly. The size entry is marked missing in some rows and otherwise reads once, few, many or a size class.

CDR3aa: CSARYGLAGVADTQYF
CDR3nt: TGCAGTGCTAGATACGGACTAGCGGGAGTGGCAGATACGCAGTATTTT
v_gene: TRBV20-1
j_gene: TRBJ2-3
abundance: -
d_gene: TRBD2

CDR3aa: CASRTTPGELFF
CDR3nt: TGCGCCAGCAGGACAACCCCCGGGGAGCTGTTTTTT
v_gene: TRBV5-1
j_gene: TRBJ2-2
abundance: -
d_gene: -

CDR3aa: CASSVARGVGTGELFF
CDR3nt: TGTGCCAGCAGCGTAGCAAGGGGCGTCGGCACCGGGGAGCTGTTTTTT
v_gene: TRBV9
j_gene: TRBJ2-2
abundance: -
d_gene: -

CDR3aa: CASSYSYTQPQHF
CDR3nt: TGTGCCAGCAGTTACTCCTATACTCAGCCCCAGCATTTT
v_gene: TRBV6-2/TRBV6-3
j_gene: TRBJ1-5
abundance: -
d_gene: -

CDR3aa: CASSPLTGPGELFF
CDR3nt: TGCGCCAGCAGCCCCCTTACAGGCCCCGGGGAGCTGTTTTTT
v_gene: TRBV4-1
j_gene: TRBJ2-2
abundance: once
d_gene: -

CDR3aa: CASSLPGGLQPQHF
CDR3nt: TGTGCCAGCAGCTTACCGGGGGGCCTCCAGCCCCAGCATTTT
v_gene: TRBV7-9
j_gene: TRBJ1-5
abundance: -
d_gene: -

CDR3aa: CSVENLPGIGDEQFF
CDR3nt: TGCAGCGTTGAAAATCTTCCAGGGATCGGGGATGAGCAGTTCTTC
v_gene: TRBV29-1
j_gene: TRBJ2-1
abundance: -
d_gene: -

CDR3aa: CASSYQGASGANVLTF
CDR3nt: TGTGCCAGCAGTTATCAGGGGGCTTCTGGGGCCAACGTCCTGACTTTC
v_gene: TRBV6-5
j_gene: TRBJ2-6
abundance: -
d_gene: TRBD1

CDR3aa: CASSQELGTSGRADNIQYF
CDR3nt: TGTGCCAGCAGCCAAGAACTTGGGACTAGCGGGAGGGCGGATAACATTCAGTACTTC
v_gene: TRBV4-2
j_gene: TRBJ2-4
abundance: few
d_gene: TRBD2

CDR3aa: CASSLYINEKLFF
CDR3nt: TGTGCCAGCAGCTTATACATTAATGAAAAACTGTTTTTT
v_gene: TRBV7-2
j_gene: TRBJ1-4
abundance: -
d_gene: -

CDR3aa: CASSLTSGGLLGDEQFF
CDR3nt: TGTGCCAGCAGCTTGACTAGCGGGGGATTATTAGGGGATGAGCAGTTCTTC
v_gene: TRBV7-3
j_gene: TRBJ2-1
abundance: -
d_gene: TRBD2

CDR3aa: CASSQVAGTGGYNEQFF
CDR3nt: TGCGCCAGCAGCCAAGTAGCCGGGACAGGGGGTTACAATGAGCAGTTCTTC
v_gene: TRBV4-1
j_gene: TRBJ2-1
abundance: few
d_gene: TRBD1

CDR3aa: CASSPSKDTQYF
CDR3nt: TGTGCCAGCAGCCCTTCGAAAGATACGCAGTATTTT
v_gene: TRBV7-6
j_gene: TRBJ2-3
abundance: -
d_gene: -

CDR3aa: CASSEATGRGTDTQYF
CDR3nt: TGTGCCAGCAGTGAAGCGACGGGGAGGGGCACAGATACGCAGTATTTT
v_gene: TRBV6-1
j_gene: TRBJ2-3
abundance: -
d_gene: TRBD2

CDR3aa: CASSHDYGYTF
CDR3nt: TGCGCCAGCAGCCATGACTATGGCTACACCTTC
v_gene: TRBV4-3
j_gene: TRBJ1-2
abundance: -
d_gene: -

CDR3aa: CASAGQETSPLHF
CDR3nt: TGTGCCAGCGCCGGACAGGAAACTTCACCCCTCCACTTT
v_gene: TRBV7-2
j_gene: TRBJ1-6
abundance: few
d_gene: TRBD1

CDR3aa: CASSDLLATSGYTF
CDR3nt: TGTGCCAGCAGTGATCTTCTCGCGACTAGTGGCTACACCTTC
v_gene: TRBV2
j_gene: TRBJ1-2
abundance: -
d_gene: -

CDR3aa: CAIRTTGRGGYTF
CDR3nt: TGTGCCATCAGGACGACAGGTAGAGGTGGCTACACCTTC
v_gene: TRBV10-3
j_gene: TRBJ1-2
abundance: -
d_gene: -

CDR3aa: CASSRGSLGHEQYF
CDR3nt: TGTGCCAGCAGCCGCGGGTCCCTTGGGCACGAGCAGTACTTC
v_gene: TRBV6-2/TRBV6-3
j_gene: TRBJ2-7
abundance: -
d_gene: -

CDR3aa: CASSVAGTSETQYF
CDR3nt: TGTGCCAGCAGCGTGGCGGGGACTTCGGAGACCCAGTACTTC
v_gene: TRBV9
j_gene: TRBJ2-5
abundance: few
d_gene: -

CDR3aa: CASVEQGALGANVLTF
CDR3nt: TGTGCCAGCGTGGAACAGGGGGCGCTCGGGGCCAACGTCCTGACTTTC
v_gene: TRBV2
j_gene: TRBJ2-6
abundance: -
d_gene: TRBD1

CDR3aa: CASSYVENYGYTF
CDR3nt: TGTGCCAGCAGTTACGTAGAGAACTATGGCTACACCTTC
v_gene: TRBV6-6
j_gene: TRBJ1-2
abundance: -
d_gene: -

CDR3aa: CSVEAGKSYNEQFF
CDR3nt: TGCAGCGTTGAAGCAGGGAAGTCCTACAATGAGCAGTTCTTC
v_gene: TRBV29-1
j_gene: TRBJ2-1
abundance: few
d_gene: -

CDR3aa: CASTALLGSPLHF
CDR3nt: TGTGCTAGCACCGCCCTGCTGGGTTCACCCCTCCACTTT
v_gene: TRBV27
j_gene: TRBJ1-6
abundance: -
d_gene: -

CDR3aa: CSAKEETQYF
CDR3nt: TGCAGCGCTAAGGAGGAGACCCAGTACTTC
v_gene: TRBV29-1
j_gene: TRBJ2-5
abundance: few
d_gene: -

CDR3aa: CASSLATSGGGYNEQFF
CDR3nt: TGTGCCAGCAGCTTAGCGACTAGCGGGGGTGGATACAATGAGCAGTTCTTC
v_gene: TRBV7-2
j_gene: TRBJ2-1
abundance: -
d_gene: TRBD2

CDR3aa: CASSLVPGTVSPRAYEQYF
CDR3nt: TGCGCCAGCAGCTTGGTCCCCGGGACAGTGTCGCCGCGGGCCTACGAGCAGTACTTC
v_gene: TRBV5-1
j_gene: TRBJ2-7
abundance: -
d_gene: TRBD1

CDR3aa: CASSLGFEYEQYF
CDR3nt: TGTGCCAGCAGCTTGGGTTTTGAGTACGAGCAGTACTTC
v_gene: TRBV5-6
j_gene: TRBJ2-7
abundance: -
d_gene: -

CDR3aa: CASGTTGGSNQPQHF
CDR3nt: TGTGCTAGTGGAACAACAGGGGGAAGCAATCAGCCCCAGCATTTT
v_gene: TRBV12-5
j_gene: TRBJ1-5
abundance: -
d_gene: TRBD1

CDR3aa: CASGTRTGVGTSGTDTEYF
CDR3nt: TGTGCTAGTGGTACGCGGACGGGAGTGGGGACTAGCGGCACAGATACGGAGTATTTT
v_gene: TRBV12-5
j_gene: TRBJ2-3
abundance: -
d_gene: TRBD2

CDR3aa: CASSYISEGTDTQYF
CDR3nt: TGTGCCAGCAGTTACATCTCGGAGGGCACAGATACGCAGTATTTT
v_gene: TRBV6-5
j_gene: TRBJ2-3
abundance: -
d_gene: -

CDR3aa: CASSLDLAGDPPETQYF
CDR3nt: TGTGCCAGCAGCTTAGACCTAGCGGGAGATCCTCCAGAGACCCAGTACTTC
v_gene: TRBV7-2
j_gene: TRBJ2-5
abundance: few
d_gene: TRBD2

CDR3aa: CASSLSGGAVYNEQYF
CDR3nt: TGTGCCAGCAGCTTAAGCGGGGGGGCCGTGTACAATGAGCAGTACTTC
v_gene: TRBV27
j_gene: TRBJ2-5
abundance: -
d_gene: TRBD2